The 6 T cell receptor beta chains in this list originate from one sample, sequenced in a study of blood T cells in healthy people across ages (dated by TCRdb to about 2015). Receptor amplification or capture employed 5' RACE. Sequencing was performed on an Illumina HiSeq 2500. A second PCR of roughly 6 to 11 cycles was performed with a sample-barcoded 5' primer and a J-beta primer mix. TCRdb reworked the public reads: Q25 trimming with fastp, MiXCR clone assembly, productive beta chains retained. Every CDR3 protein is listed once, alongside the most common genes and DNA of its rows. The sample contains about 730,000 distinct CDR3 sequences, roughly 45% of them found a single time. The ten largest make up about 20% of the sample. Sequenced material: blood. The receptors derive from a woman aged 60 to 75 in good health.

This clonotype was seen only a few times. The rearrangement joins TRBV7-9 to TRBJ1-6; D not resolved. Trimming shortened V by 7 bases and J by 5 bases, and 15 bases separated the two germline ends. Germline CDR1 is SEHNR and CDR2 is FQNEAQ (reference sequence). The CDR3 contains 15 residues. DNA of the CDR3: TGTGCCAGCAACCCCCTAGGGCTGCATAATTCACCCCTCCACTTT. This codes for CASNPLGLHNSPLHF.

This clonotype showed up just a few times. The J gene is TRBJ2-5, the V gene TRBV7-2, with D possibly called TRBD1 or TRBD2 (7 bases each). The V end lost 5 bases, the J end lost 3 bases, and 13 bases lay between the germline ends. Germline CDR1 and CDR2: SGHTA and FQGNSA. The CDR3 runs 14 residues. CDR3 protein: CASSRQGGKETQYF. In DNA form, the CDR3 reads TGTGCCAGCAGCCGACAGGGAGGGAAAGAGACCCAGTACTTC.

A few counts support this clonotype. This chain links TRBV25-1 with TRBJ1-4; D remains unclear. Trimming removed 10 bases from V and 0 bases from J, with 9 bases in between. The CDR3 consists of 13 residues. The V gene's germline CDR1 is MGHDK and CDR2 SYGVNS. The CDR3 DNA sequence: TGTGCCACCGCGGACCCAACTAATGAAAAACTGTTTTTT. Its translation: CATADPTNEKLFF.

This clonotype was seen more than once but under ten times. The chain is built from TRBV4-3 and TRBJ1-2; TRBD1 might be the D (6 bases). The germline V gene has CDR1 LGHNA and CDR2 YSLEER. The CDR3 has 15 residues. The V and J ends lost 1 base and 6 bases respectively, with 15 bases between them. The CDR3 loop reads CASSQGSAGENGYTF. The CDR3 nucleotides are TGCGCCAGCAGCCAAGGTTCTGCAGGGGAGAATGGCTACACCTTC.

Comments on this clonotype: Germline and junction disagree at one end, which may indicate a read error. The rearrangement links TRBV27 to TRBJ2-7; D tentatively fits TRBD1 or TRBD2 (5 bases each). There are 14 residues in the CDR3. Germline loops: CDR1 MNHEY, CDR2 SMNVEV (reference sequence). Written as DNA, the CDR3 is TGTGCCGGCAGTTTAGCGTCAGGGCCCTACGAGCAGTACTTC. Protein product: CAGSLASGPYEQYF.

The chain combines TRBV12-3 or TRBV12-4 with TRBJ1-5, with TRBD1 as a possible D gene (6 bases). This CDR3 is built from 13 residues. The V gene lost 9 bases and the J gene lost 6 bases, with 15 bases spanning the gap. Written as DNA, the CDR3 is TGTGCCAGTCAGGCCGAAGGGGGTCAGCCCCAGCATTTT. As protein: CASQAEGGQPQHF.